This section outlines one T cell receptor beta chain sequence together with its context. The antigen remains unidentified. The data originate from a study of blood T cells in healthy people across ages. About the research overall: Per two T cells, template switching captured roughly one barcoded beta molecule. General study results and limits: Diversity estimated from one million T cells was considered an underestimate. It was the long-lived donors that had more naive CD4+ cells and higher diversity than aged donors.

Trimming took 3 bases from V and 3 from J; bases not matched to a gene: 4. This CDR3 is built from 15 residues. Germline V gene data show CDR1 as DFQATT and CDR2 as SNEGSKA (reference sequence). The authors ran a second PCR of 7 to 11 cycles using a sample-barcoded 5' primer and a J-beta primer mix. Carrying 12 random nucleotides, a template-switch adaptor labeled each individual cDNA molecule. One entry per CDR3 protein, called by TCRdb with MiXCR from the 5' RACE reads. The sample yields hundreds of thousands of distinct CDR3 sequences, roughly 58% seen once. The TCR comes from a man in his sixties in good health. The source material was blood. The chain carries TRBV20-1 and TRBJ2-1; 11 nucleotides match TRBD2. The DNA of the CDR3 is TGCAGTGCTAGGCCGACTAGCGGGGTCTACAATGAGCAGTTCTTC. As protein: CSARPTSGVYNEQFF.